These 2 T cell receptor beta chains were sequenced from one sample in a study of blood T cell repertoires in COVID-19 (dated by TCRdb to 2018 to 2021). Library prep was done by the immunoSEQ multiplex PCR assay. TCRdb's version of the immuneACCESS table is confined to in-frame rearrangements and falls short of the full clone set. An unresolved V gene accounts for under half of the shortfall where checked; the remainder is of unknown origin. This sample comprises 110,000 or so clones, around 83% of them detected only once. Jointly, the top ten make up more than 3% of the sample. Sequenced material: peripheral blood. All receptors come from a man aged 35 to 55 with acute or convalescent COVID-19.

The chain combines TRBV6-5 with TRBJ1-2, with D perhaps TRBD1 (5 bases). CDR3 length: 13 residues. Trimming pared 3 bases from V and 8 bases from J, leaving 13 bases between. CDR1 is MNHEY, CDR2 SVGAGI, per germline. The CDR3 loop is CASSYMGGSGYTF. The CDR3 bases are TGTGCCAGCAGTTATATGGGGGGAAGCGGCTACACCTTC.

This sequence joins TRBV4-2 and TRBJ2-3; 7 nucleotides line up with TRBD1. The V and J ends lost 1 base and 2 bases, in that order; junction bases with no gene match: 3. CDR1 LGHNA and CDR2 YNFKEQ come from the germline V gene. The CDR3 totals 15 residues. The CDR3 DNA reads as TGTGCCAGCAGCCAAGCCGGACAGGTCACAGATACGCAGTATTTT. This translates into CASSQAGQVTDTQYF.